This T cell receptor beta chain was identified during a study of cytomegalovirus exposure and HLA in healthy donors. Study-level points and caveats: The study carried out a later analysis of TCR beta sequences. It associated approximately 15,000 of them with specific HLA alleles at a false discovery rate of 0.05.

The PCR was carried out with 60 Vbeta primers and 13 Jbeta primers. Data came from immunoSEQ multiplex PCR; TCRdb stores just in-frame clones and leaves some out. Of fewer than 150,000 clones listed, over 65% are singletons. CDR1 and CDR2 from the germline V gene are KGHSH and LQKENI. CDR3 length: 16 amino acids. Losses at the gene ends were 6 bases for V and 3 bases for J; bases not matched to a gene: 14. Worth noting for this clone: Its antigen is not known.

This TCR came from a woman in her twenties or thirties in good health and CMV-seronegative. The V call is TRBV18, the J call TRBJ2-7; 7 positions agree with TRBD2. Sequenced material: PBMCs. The CDR3 is CASSIRRAGVGYEQYF. The CDR3 DNA reads as TGTGCCAGCTCTATCCGAAGGGCGGGAGTGGGCTACGAGCAGTACTTC.